The present TCR beta chain was sequenced within a study of CD8+ T cells in alopecia areata. The authors sorted CD4+ and CD8+ T cells from PBMCs. Investigators isolated RNA and reverse transcribed it into cDNA to act as the sequencing template. Assay: immunoSEQ multiplex PCR; the TCRdb copy retains only in-frame clones and omits some. The sample holds under 150,000 clones, less than 75% seen once. The junction had 7 bases not matched to a gene; V was cut back by 7 bases and J by 2 bases. This CDR3 comprises 13 residues. Germline CDR1 SQVTM, CDR2 ANQGSEA. The material sequenced was CD8+ T cells sorted from blood. The chain uses TRBV29-1 and TRBJ2-7; 8 bases match TRBD1. The source is a human donor in good health. The CDR3 nucleotides are TGCAGCGCCCAAGGACAGGGAACCTACGAGCAGTACTTC. As protein: CSAQGQGTYEQYF.